These T cell receptor beta chains were read from a single sample in a study of T cell responses to AZD1222 COVID-19 vaccine. TCRdb keeps only in-frame clones here, not all; method: immunoSEQ multiplex PCR. Of some 150,000 clones in the sample, more than 75% were seen once. This sample comprised peripheral blood, obtained 28 days after the second AZD1222 dose. The receptors stem from an adult who received the AZD1222 COVID-19 vaccine. Both conserved end residues are part of each CDR3. The order of the fields is CDR3 protein, CDR3 DNA, J gene, CDR3 length, clone size, D gene, V gene. A D gene is named only where the DNA matches it firmly. Size tells how often a clone was seen (once, few, many) or the class of an expanded clone, and some rows leave it out.

cdr3_aa: CASTPTPQGNYGYTF; cdr3_nt: TGTGCCAGCACCCCGACCCCACAGGGGAACTATGGCTACACCTTC; j_call: TRBJ1-2; cdr3_length: 15; clone_size: NA; d_call: TRBD1; v_call: TRBV27
cdr3_aa: CASSTGQFTDTQYF; cdr3_nt: TGTGCCAGCAGTACCGGACAGTTCACAGATACGCAGTATTTT; j_call: TRBJ2-3; cdr3_length: 14; clone_size: NA; d_call: NA; v_call: TRBV6-6
cdr3_aa: CASSLGSSGNTIYF; cdr3_nt: TGTGCCAGTAGTCTGGGGAGCTCTGGAAACACCATATATTTT; j_call: TRBJ1-3; cdr3_length: 14; clone_size: once; d_call: NA; v_call: TRBV19
cdr3_aa: CAWSVIGPYGYTF; cdr3_nt: TGTGCCTGGAGTGTTATTGGGCCCTATGGCTACACCTTC; j_call: TRBJ1-2; cdr3_length: 13; clone_size: NA; d_call: NA; v_call: TRBV30
cdr3_aa: CASSAPTSSRGNEQFF; cdr3_nt: TGTGCCAGCAGCGCTCCCACTAGCTCTAGGGGCAATGAGCAGTTCTTC; j_call: TRBJ2-1; cdr3_length: 16; clone_size: once; d_call: NA; v_call: TRBV9
cdr3_aa: CSVGSEYTEAFF; cdr3_nt: TGCAGCGTTGGCTCTGAGTACACTGAAGCTTTCTTT; j_call: TRBJ1-1; cdr3_length: 12; clone_size: NA; d_call: NA; v_call: TRBV29-1
cdr3_aa: CASTGQGVGQETQYF; cdr3_nt: TGCGCCAGTACCGGACAGGGGGTTGGCCAAGAGACCCAGTACTTC; j_call: TRBJ2-5; cdr3_length: 15; clone_size: NA; d_call: TRBD1; v_call: TRBV5-1
cdr3_aa: CASKAGANSNQPQHF; cdr3_nt: TGTGCCAGTAAGGCAGGGGCAAATAGCAATCAGCCCCAGCATTTT; j_call: TRBJ1-5; cdr3_length: 15; clone_size: NA; d_call: NA; v_call: TRBV19
cdr3_aa: CASSVRDHHF; cdr3_nt: TGTGCCAGCAGTGTCCGGGACCATCACTTC; j_call: TRBJ2-5; cdr3_length: 10; clone_size: NA; d_call: NA; v_call: TRBV2
cdr3_aa: CASSYEPGQENSPLHF; cdr3_nt: TGTGCCAGCAGTTACGAGCCGGGGCAGGAGAATTCACCCCTCCACTTT; j_call: TRBJ1-6; cdr3_length: 16; clone_size: NA; d_call: NA; v_call: TRBV27
cdr3_aa: CASSQSGVYSNQPQHF; cdr3_nt: TGTGCCAGCAGCCAATCAGGGGTCTATAGCAATCAGCCCCAGCATTTT; j_call: TRBJ1-5; cdr3_length: 16; clone_size: NA; d_call: NA; v_call: TRBV3-1/TRBV3-2
cdr3_aa: CASGSGETQYF; cdr3_nt: TGTGCCAGCGGGAGTGGAGAGACCCAGTACTTC; j_call: TRBJ2-5; cdr3_length: 11; clone_size: NA; d_call: NA; v_call: TRBV3-1/TRBV3-2
cdr3_aa: CASRRGLATNEKLFF; cdr3_nt: TGTGCCAGCAGGAGGGGACTTGCAACTAATGAAAAACTGTTTTTT; j_call: TRBJ1-4; cdr3_length: 15; clone_size: NA; d_call: NA; v_call: TRBV2
cdr3_aa: CASSLAGDRDYEQYF; cdr3_nt: TGCGCCAGCAGCTTGGCCGGGGACAGGGACTACGAGCAGTACTTC; j_call: TRBJ2-7; cdr3_length: 15; clone_size: NA; d_call: TRBD1; v_call: TRBV5-1
cdr3_aa: CASSTNRVRQPQHF; cdr3_nt: TGTGCCAGTAGTACCAACAGGGTGCGACAGCCCCAGCATTTT; j_call: TRBJ1-5; cdr3_length: 14; clone_size: NA; d_call: NA; v_call: TRBV19
cdr3_aa: CAVTRVGQGTTEAFF; cdr3_nt: NA; j_call: TRBJ1-1; cdr3_length: 15; clone_size: few; d_call: NA; v_call: TRBV21-1
cdr3_aa: CASSLGTGGIGELFF; cdr3_nt: TGTGCCAGCAGCTTGGGGACAGGGGGCATCGGGGAGCTGTTTTTT; j_call: TRBJ2-2; cdr3_length: 15; clone_size: once; d_call: TRBD1; v_call: TRBV7-6
cdr3_aa: CASSLGQGQAAEAFF; cdr3_nt: TGTGCCAGCAGCTTAGGACAGGGACAGGCCGCTGAAGCTTTCTTT; j_call: TRBJ1-1; cdr3_length: 15; clone_size: NA; d_call: TRBD1; v_call: TRBV11-3
cdr3_aa: CASSGRQRTPANYGYTF; cdr3_nt: TGTGCCAGCAGCGGACGGCAAAGGACACCCGCTAACTATGGCTACACCTTC; j_call: TRBJ1-2; cdr3_length: 17; clone_size: NA; d_call: NA; v_call: TRBV7-9
cdr3_aa: CATSEDRGTQYF; cdr3_nt: TGTGCCACCAGTGAGGACAGGGGGACCCAGTACTTC; j_call: TRBJ2-5; cdr3_length: 12; clone_size: NA; d_call: TRBD1; v_call: TRBV24-1
cdr3_aa: CASSEWTVATNEKLFF; cdr3_nt: TGTGCCAGCAGCGAGTGGACAGTTGCAACTAATGAAAAACTGTTTTTT; j_call: TRBJ1-4; cdr3_length: 16; clone_size: NA; d_call: NA; v_call: TRBV5-6
cdr3_aa: CAWSRLDSYEQYF; cdr3_nt: TGTGCCTGGAGTAGACTAGATTCCTACGAGCAGTACTTC; j_call: TRBJ2-7; cdr3_length: 13; clone_size: NA; d_call: NA; v_call: TRBV30
cdr3_aa: CASTRDRPSLIYNSPLHF; cdr3_nt: TGTGCCAGCACCCGGGACAGGCCATCGTTGATCTATAATTCACCCCTCCACTTT; j_call: TRBJ1-6; cdr3_length: 18; clone_size: NA; d_call: TRBD1; v_call: TRBV4-2
cdr3_aa: CASSEQRPGETQYF; cdr3_nt: TGTGCCAGCAGTGAACAACGACCCGGGGAGACCCAGTACTTC; j_call: TRBJ2-5; cdr3_length: 14; clone_size: NA; d_call: NA; v_call: TRBV25-1
cdr3_aa: CASSLATITDTQYF; cdr3_nt: TGCGCCAGCAGCTTGGCCACCATCACAGATACGCAGTATTTT; j_call: TRBJ2-3; cdr3_length: 14; clone_size: NA; d_call: NA; v_call: TRBV5-1
cdr3_aa: CAWSQKAGNTIYF; cdr3_nt: TGTGCCTGGAGCCAGAAGGCTGGAAACACCATATATTTT; j_call: TRBJ1-3; cdr3_length: 13; clone_size: once; d_call: NA; v_call: TRBV30
cdr3_aa: CASRQSGTTDTGELFF; cdr3_nt: TGTGCCAGCAGGCAGTCCGGGACAACAGACACCGGGGAGCTGTTTTTT; j_call: TRBJ2-2; cdr3_length: 16; clone_size: NA; d_call: NA; v_call: TRBV7-9
cdr3_aa: CASSEGGAGPSYEQYF; cdr3_nt: TGCGCCAGCAGTGAAGGGGGCGCGGGACCCTCCTACGAGCAGTACTTC; j_call: TRBJ2-7; cdr3_length: 16; clone_size: once; d_call: NA; v_call: TRBV10-2
cdr3_aa: CATSDSAGYTF; cdr3_nt: TGTGCCACCAGTGATAGCGCTGGCTACACCTTC; j_call: TRBJ1-2; cdr3_length: 11; clone_size: NA; d_call: NA; v_call: TRBV24-1
cdr3_aa: CASRPWTGNTEAFF; cdr3_nt: TGTGCCAGTAGACCATGGACAGGGAACACTGAAGCTTTCTTT; j_call: TRBJ1-1; cdr3_length: 14; clone_size: NA; d_call: TRBD1; v_call: TRBV19
cdr3_aa: CASSFSGESSPLHF; cdr3_nt: TGTGCCAGCAGCTTCTCCGGGGAAAGTTCACCCCTCCACTTT; j_call: TRBJ1-6; cdr3_length: 14; clone_size: once; d_call: NA; v_call: TRBV7-9
cdr3_aa: CASTGAGELFF; cdr3_nt: TGTGCCAGCACGGGTGCCGGGGAGCTGTTTTTT; j_call: TRBJ2-2; cdr3_length: 11; clone_size: NA; d_call: NA; v_call: TRBV2
cdr3_aa: CASSPDDGLNQPQHF; cdr3_nt: TGCGCCAGCAGCCCGGATGACGGACTTAATCAGCCCCAGCATTTT; j_call: TRBJ1-5; cdr3_length: 15; clone_size: NA; d_call: NA; v_call: TRBV5-1
cdr3_aa: CASSDDWGRETQYF; cdr3_nt: TGTGCCAGCAGTGATGACTGGGGCCGGGAGACCCAGTACTTC; j_call: TRBJ2-5; cdr3_length: 14; clone_size: NA; d_call: NA; v_call: TRBV6-1
cdr3_aa: CASSDQGAASYEQYF; cdr3_nt: TGTGCCAGCAGTGATCAGGGGGCGGCATCCTACGAGCAGTACTTC; j_call: TRBJ2-7; cdr3_length: 15; clone_size: NA; d_call: TRBD1; v_call: TRBV6-1
cdr3_aa: CASSQAGSGGASYNEQFF; cdr3_nt: TGTGCCAGCAGCCAAGCGGGTAGCGGGGGGGCGTCCTACAATGAGCAGTTCTTC; j_call: TRBJ2-1; cdr3_length: 18; clone_size: NA; d_call: TRBD2; v_call: TRBV3-1/TRBV3-2
cdr3_aa: CASRGTGGRDTEAFF; cdr3_nt: TGTGCCAGCAGGGGGACAGGGGGCCGGGACACTGAAGCTTTCTTT; j_call: TRBJ1-1; cdr3_length: 15; clone_size: once; d_call: TRBD1; v_call: TRBV2
cdr3_aa: CASSQVGSREQYF; cdr3_nt: TGTGCCAGCAGCCAGGTGGGGAGCAGAGAGCAGTACTTC; j_call: TRBJ2-7; cdr3_length: 13; clone_size: NA; d_call: NA; v_call: TRBV7-8
cdr3_aa: CATSSSPEGTTGGYTF; cdr3_nt: TGTGCCACCAGCAGTTCCCCGGAGGGGACCACGGGTGGCTACACCTTC; j_call: TRBJ1-2; cdr3_length: 16; clone_size: NA; d_call: NA; v_call: TRBV15
cdr3_aa: CASSTDEGTEQYF; cdr3_nt: TGTGCCAGCAGTACCGACGAAGGGACCGAGCAGTACTTC; j_call: TRBJ2-7; cdr3_length: 13; clone_size: NA; d_call: NA; v_call: TRBV2
cdr3_aa: CASSLGGPVGNEQFF; cdr3_nt: TGTGCCAGCAGCCTGGGGGGGCCTGTCGGGAATGAGCAGTTCTTC; j_call: TRBJ2-1; cdr3_length: 15; clone_size: NA; d_call: NA; v_call: TRBV7-3
cdr3_aa: CASSHGTGGFDSPLHF; cdr3_nt: TGTGCCAGCAGCCACGGGACAGGGGGCTTTGATTCACCCCTCCACTTT; j_call: TRBJ1-6; cdr3_length: 16; clone_size: once; d_call: TRBD1; v_call: TRBV3-1/TRBV3-2
cdr3_aa: CASSDSPTATNEKLFF; cdr3_nt: TGCGCCAGCAGTGACTCTCCGACGGCAACTAATGAAAAACTGTTTTTT; j_call: TRBJ1-4; cdr3_length: 16; clone_size: NA; d_call: NA; v_call: TRBV10-2
cdr3_aa: CASSYGQGSYGYTF; cdr3_nt: TGTGCCAGCAGTTACGGCCAGGGTTCCTATGGCTACACCTTC; j_call: TRBJ1-2; cdr3_length: 14; clone_size: NA; d_call: NA; v_call: TRBV6-5
cdr3_aa: CASRPTGLDSGYTF; cdr3_nt: TGTGCCAGCAGACCCACAGGGCTTGACAGCGGCTACACCTTC; j_call: TRBJ1-2; cdr3_length: 14; clone_size: NA; d_call: NA; v_call: TRBV2
cdr3_aa: CARNRGRAKNIQYF; cdr3_nt: TGCGCCAGGAATAGGGGCAGAGCCAAAAACATTCAGTACTTC; j_call: TRBJ2-4; cdr3_length: 14; clone_size: NA; d_call: NA; v_call: TRBV10-1
cdr3_aa: CSGRRYINNEQFF; cdr3_nt: TGCAGCGGTCGGCGGTACATTAACAATGAGCAGTTCTTC; j_call: TRBJ2-1; cdr3_length: 13; clone_size: NA; d_call: NA; v_call: TRBV29-1
cdr3_aa: CASSYLGGEQFF; cdr3_nt: TGTGCCAGCAGTTACCTGGGCGGCGAGCAGTTCTTC; j_call: TRBJ2-1; cdr3_length: 12; clone_size: NA; d_call: NA; v_call: TRBV6-6
cdr3_aa: CSVEGASGASTDTQYF; cdr3_nt: TGCAGCGTTGAAGGGGCTAGCGGGGCTAGCACAGATACGCAGTATTTT; j_call: TRBJ2-3; cdr3_length: 16; clone_size: NA; d_call: TRBD2; v_call: TRBV29-1
cdr3_aa: CASSYITDTEQFF; cdr3_nt: TGTGCCAGCAGCTATATTACTGACACTGAGCAGTTCTTC; j_call: TRBJ2-1; cdr3_length: 13; clone_size: few; d_call: NA; v_call: TRBV7-3
cdr3_aa: CASSDNGGALSPLHF; cdr3_nt: TGTGCCAGCAGTGATAATGGGGGGGCGCTTTCACCCCTCCACTTT; j_call: TRBJ1-6; cdr3_length: 15; clone_size: NA; d_call: NA; v_call: TRBV2
cdr3_aa: CAWRLGWTSPVPEAFF; cdr3_nt: TGTGCCTGGAGGCTGGGATGGACTTCTCCCGTTCCTGAAGCTTTCTTT; j_call: TRBJ1-1; cdr3_length: 16; clone_size: NA; d_call: NA; v_call: TRBV30
cdr3_aa: CASSAHHTRRGQETQYF; cdr3_nt: TGTGCCAGCAGCGCACATCACACTCGCAGGGGGCAAGAGACCCAGTACTTC; j_call: TRBJ2-5; cdr3_length: 17; clone_size: NA; d_call: TRBD1; v_call: TRBV7-3